The present TCR beta chain was sequenced within a study of shared clonotypes between healthy human individuals. Naive CD8 isolation took CD45RO-negative cells positively selected for CCR7 and excluded terminally differentiated effector memory CD45RA+ cells. Data came from immunoSEQ multiplex PCR; TCRdb stores just in-frame clones and leaves some out. Here the sample spans under 850,000 clones, more than 85% being singletons. V dropped 1 base and J dropped 5; count of bases not matched to a gene: 8. Germline V gives CDR1 SGHDT, CDR2 YYEEEE. The CDR3 totals 16 residues. This TCR came from a man between 25 and 39 years old in good health. Material for sequencing was naive CD8+ T cells sorted from blood. The chain couples TRBV5-6 to TRBJ2-5; the match to TRBD2 covers 10 bases. For the CDR3, the DNA is TGTGCCAGCAGCTTGTTTCTAGCGGGAGACGTGGAGACCCAGTACTTC. This codes for CASSLFLAGDVETQYF. The variable domain in full, with the rest retrieved from reference TRBV5-6 and TRBJ2-5, is DAGVTQSPTHLIKTRGQQVTLRCSPKSGHDTVSWYQQALGQGPQFIFQYYEEEERQRGNFPDRFSGHQFPNYSSELNVNALLLGDSALYLCASSLFLAGDVETQYFGPGTRLLVL.